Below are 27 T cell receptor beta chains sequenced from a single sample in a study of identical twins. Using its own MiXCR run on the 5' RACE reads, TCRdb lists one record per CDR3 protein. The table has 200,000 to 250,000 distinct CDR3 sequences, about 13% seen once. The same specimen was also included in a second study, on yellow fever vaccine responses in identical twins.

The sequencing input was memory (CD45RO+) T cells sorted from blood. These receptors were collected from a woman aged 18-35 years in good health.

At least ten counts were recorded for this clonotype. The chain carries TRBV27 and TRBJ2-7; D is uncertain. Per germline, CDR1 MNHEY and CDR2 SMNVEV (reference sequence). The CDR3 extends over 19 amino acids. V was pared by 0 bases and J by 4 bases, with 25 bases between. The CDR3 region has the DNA TGTGCCAGCAGTTTATCCACAGTGAGTTACTCAGGTTACCAATACGAGCAGTACTTC. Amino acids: CASSLSTVSYSGYQYEQYF.

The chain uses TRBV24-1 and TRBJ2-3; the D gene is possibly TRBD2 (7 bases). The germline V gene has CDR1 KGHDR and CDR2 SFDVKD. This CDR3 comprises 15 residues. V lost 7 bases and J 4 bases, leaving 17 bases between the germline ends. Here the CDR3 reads CATSLNRGGADTQYF. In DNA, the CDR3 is TGTGCCACCAGCTTAAATAGAGGGGGGGCAGATACGCAGTATTTT.

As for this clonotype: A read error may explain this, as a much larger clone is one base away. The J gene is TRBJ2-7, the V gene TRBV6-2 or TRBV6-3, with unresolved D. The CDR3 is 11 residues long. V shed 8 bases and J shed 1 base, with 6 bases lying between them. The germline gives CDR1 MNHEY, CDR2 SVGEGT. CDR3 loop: CASCWSYEQYF. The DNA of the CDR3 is TGTGCCAGCTGTTGGTCCTACGAGCAGTACTTC.

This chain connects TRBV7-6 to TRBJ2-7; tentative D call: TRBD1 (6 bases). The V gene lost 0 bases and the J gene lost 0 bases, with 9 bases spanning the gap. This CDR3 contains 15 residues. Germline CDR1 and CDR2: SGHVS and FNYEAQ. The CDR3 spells CASSLAPRGSYEQYF. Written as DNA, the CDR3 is TGTGCCAGCAGCTTAGCCCCCAGGGGCTCCTACGAGCAGTACTTC. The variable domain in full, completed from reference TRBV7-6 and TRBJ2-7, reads GAGVSQSPRYKVTKRGQDVALRCDPISGHVSLYWYRQALGQGPEFLTYFNYEAQQDKSGLPNDRFSAERPEGSISTLTIQRTEQRDSAMYRCASSLAPRGSYEQYFGPGTRLTVT.

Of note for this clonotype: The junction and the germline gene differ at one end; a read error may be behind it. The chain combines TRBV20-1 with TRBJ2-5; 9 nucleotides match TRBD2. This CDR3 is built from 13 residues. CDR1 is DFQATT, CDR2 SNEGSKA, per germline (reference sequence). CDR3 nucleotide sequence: TGCAGTGCTTTATCGACTAGCGGTCCCCCCACGCGCTTC. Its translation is CSALSTSGPPTRF.

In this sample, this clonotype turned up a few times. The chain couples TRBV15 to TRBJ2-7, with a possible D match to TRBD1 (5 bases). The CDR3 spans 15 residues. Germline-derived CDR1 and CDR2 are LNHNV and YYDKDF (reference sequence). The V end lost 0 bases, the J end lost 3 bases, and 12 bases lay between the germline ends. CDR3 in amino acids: CATSRETGQSYEQYF. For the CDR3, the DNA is TGTGCCACCAGCAGAGAAACAGGCCAAAGCTACGAGCAGTACTTC.

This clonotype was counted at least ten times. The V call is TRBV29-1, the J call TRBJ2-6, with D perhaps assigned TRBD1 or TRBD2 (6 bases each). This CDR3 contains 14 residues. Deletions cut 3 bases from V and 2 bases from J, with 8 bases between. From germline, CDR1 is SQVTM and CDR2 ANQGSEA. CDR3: CSVDGGAGANVLTF. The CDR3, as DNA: TGCAGCGTTGACGGGGGCGCTGGGGCCAACGTCCTGACTTTC.

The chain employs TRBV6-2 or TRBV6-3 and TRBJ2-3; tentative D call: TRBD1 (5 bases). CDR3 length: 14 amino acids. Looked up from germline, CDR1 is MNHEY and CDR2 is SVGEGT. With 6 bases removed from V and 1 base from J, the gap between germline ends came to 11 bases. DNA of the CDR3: TGTGCCAGCAGGACGCGACAGCGCACAGATACGCAGTATTTT. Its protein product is CASRTRQRTDTQYF.

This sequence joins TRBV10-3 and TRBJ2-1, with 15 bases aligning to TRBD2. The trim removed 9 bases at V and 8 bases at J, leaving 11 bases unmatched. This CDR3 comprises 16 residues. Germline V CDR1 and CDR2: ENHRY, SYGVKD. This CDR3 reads CAIAQGLAGGVDEQFF. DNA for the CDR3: TGTGCCATAGCCCAGGGACTAGCGGGGGGCGTAGATGAGCAGTTCTTC.

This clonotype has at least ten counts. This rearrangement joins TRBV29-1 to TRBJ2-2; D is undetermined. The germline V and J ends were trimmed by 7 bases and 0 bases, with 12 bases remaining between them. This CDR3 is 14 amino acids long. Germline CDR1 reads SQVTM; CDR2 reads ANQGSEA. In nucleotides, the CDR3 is TGCAGCGGTCAGGACGACGCGAACACCGGGGAGCTGTTTTTT. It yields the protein CSGQDDANTGELFF.

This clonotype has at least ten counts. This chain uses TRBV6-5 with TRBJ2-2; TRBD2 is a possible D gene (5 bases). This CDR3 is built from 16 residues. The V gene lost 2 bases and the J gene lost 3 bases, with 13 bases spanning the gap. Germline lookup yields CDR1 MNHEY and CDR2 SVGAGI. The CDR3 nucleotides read TGTGCCAGCAGTTACGGCCGGGATATATACACCGGGGAGCTGTTTTTT. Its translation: CASSYGRDIYTGELFF.

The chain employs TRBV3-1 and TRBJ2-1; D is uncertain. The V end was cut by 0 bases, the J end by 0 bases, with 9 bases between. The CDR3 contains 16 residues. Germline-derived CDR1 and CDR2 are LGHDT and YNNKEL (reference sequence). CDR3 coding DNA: TGTGCCAGCAGCCAAGAAGTAGCAAGCTCCTACAATGAGCAGTTCTTC. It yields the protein CASSQEVASSYNEQFF.

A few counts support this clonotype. The CDR3 region is CSVVERGTDTQYF. The CDR3 coding sequence is TGCAGCGTTGTTGAGCGGGGTACAGATACGCAGTATTTT. The chain links TRBV29-1 to TRBJ2-3; 7 bases match TRBD2. The CDR3 has 13 amino acids. The germline gives CDR1 SQVTM, CDR2 ANQGSEA. With V trimmed by 4 bases and J by 3 bases, 4 bases remained unmatched.

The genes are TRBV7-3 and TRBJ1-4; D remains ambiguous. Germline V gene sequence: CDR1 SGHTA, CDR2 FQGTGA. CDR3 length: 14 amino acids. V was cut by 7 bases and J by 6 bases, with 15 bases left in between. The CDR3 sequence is CASTRRISDEKLFF. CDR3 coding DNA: TGTGCCAGCACCCGCAGGATAAGCGATGAAAAACTGTTTTTT.

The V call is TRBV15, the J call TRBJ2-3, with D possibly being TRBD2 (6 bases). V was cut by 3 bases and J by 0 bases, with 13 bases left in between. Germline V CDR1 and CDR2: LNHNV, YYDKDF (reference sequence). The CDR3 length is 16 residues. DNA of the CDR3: TGTGCCACCAGCAGTGGGAGGAGCGGGAGCACAGATACGCAGTATTTT. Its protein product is CATSSGRSGSTDTQYF.

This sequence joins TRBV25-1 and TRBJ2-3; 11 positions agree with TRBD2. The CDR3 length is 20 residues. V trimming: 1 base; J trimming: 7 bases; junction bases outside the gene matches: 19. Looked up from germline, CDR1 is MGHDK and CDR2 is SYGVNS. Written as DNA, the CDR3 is TGTGCCAGCAGTGAATCTCGACCAGGGATTAGCGGGAGGGCCTCATATACGCAGTATTTT. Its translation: CASSESRPGISGRASYTQYF.

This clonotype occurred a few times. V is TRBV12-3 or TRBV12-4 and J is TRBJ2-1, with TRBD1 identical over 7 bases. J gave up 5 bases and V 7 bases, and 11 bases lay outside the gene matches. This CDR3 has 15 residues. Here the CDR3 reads CASTRLRDRDNEQFF. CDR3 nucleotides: TGTGCCAGCACCCGTTTACGTGACAGGGACAATGAGCAGTTCTTC.

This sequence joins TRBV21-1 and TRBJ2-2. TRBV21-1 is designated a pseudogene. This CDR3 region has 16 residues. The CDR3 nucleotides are TGTGCCAGCAGCCCCACTCGCTTGCCGTGCACCGGGGAGCTGTTTTTT. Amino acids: CASSPTRLPCTGELFF.

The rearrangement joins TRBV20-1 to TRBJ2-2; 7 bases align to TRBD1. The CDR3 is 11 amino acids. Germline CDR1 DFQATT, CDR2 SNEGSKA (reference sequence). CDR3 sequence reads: CSIQGAGELFF. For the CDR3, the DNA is TGCAGCATCCAGGGGGCCGGGGAGCTGTTTTTT.

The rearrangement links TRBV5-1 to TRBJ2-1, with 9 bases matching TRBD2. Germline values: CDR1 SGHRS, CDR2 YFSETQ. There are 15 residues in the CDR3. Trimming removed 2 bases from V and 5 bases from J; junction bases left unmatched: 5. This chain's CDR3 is CASSFLAGTDNEQFF. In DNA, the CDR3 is TGCGCCAGCAGCTTCCTAGCGGGGACTGACAATGAGCAGTTCTTC. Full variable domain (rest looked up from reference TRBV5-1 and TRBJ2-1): KAGVTQTPRYLIKTRGQQVTLSCSPISGHRSVSWYQQTPGQGLQFLFEYFSETQRNKGNFPGRFSGRQFSNSRSEMNVSTLELGDSALYLCASSFLAGTDNEQFFGPGTRLTVL.

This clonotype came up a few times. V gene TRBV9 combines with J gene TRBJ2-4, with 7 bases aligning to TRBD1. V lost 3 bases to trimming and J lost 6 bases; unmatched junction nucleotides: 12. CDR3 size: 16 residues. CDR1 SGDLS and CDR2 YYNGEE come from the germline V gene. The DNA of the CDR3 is TGTGCCAGCAGCGGAACCGCACAGGGGCTGGGAAACATTCAGTACTTC. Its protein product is CASSGTAQGLGNIQYF.

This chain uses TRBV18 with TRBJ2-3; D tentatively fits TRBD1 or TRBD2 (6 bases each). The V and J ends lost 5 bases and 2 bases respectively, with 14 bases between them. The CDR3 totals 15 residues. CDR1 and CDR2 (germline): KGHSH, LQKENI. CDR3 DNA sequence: TGTGCCAGCTCAATAAACAGGGACTCCACAGATACGCAGTATTTT. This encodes CASSINRDSTDTQYF.

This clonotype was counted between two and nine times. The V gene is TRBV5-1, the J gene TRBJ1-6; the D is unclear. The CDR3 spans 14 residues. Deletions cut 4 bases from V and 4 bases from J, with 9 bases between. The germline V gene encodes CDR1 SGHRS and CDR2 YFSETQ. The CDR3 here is CASSPETYNSPLHF. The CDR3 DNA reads TGCGCCAGCAGCCCGGAGACTTATAATTCACCCCTCCACTTT.

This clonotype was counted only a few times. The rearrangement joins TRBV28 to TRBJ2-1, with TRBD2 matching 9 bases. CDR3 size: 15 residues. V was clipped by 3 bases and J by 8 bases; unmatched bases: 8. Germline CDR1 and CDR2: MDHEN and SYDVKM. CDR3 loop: CASSLERGVFDEQFF. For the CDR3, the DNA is TGTGCCAGCAGTTTGGAGCGGGGGGTTTTCGATGAGCAGTTCTTC.

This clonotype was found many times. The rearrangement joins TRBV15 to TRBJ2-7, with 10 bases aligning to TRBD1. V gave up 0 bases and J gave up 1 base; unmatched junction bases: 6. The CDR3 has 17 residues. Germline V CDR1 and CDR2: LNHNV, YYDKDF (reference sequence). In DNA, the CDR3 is TGTGCCACCAGCAGAGAAAGGGGACAGGGGAGGTCCTACGAGCAGTACTTC. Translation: CATSRERGQGRSYEQYF.

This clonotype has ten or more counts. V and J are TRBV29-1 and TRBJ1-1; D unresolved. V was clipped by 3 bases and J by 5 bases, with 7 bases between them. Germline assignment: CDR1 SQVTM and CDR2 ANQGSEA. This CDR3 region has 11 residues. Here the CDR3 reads CSVEAVTEAFF. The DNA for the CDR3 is TGCAGCGTTGAGGCTGTAACTGAAGCTTTCTTT. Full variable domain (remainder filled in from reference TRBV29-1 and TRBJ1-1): SAVISQKPSRDICQRGTSLTIQCQVDSQVTMMFWYRQQPGQSLTLIATANQGSEATYESGFVIDKFPISRPNLTFSTLTVSNMSPEDSSIYLCSVEAVTEAFFGQGTRLTVV.

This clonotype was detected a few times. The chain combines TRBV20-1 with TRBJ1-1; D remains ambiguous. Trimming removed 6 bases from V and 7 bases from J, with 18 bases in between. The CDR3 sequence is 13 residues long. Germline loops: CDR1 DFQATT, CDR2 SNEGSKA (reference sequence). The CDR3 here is CSAPQAGGSEAFF. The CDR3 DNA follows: TGCAGTGCCCCTCAAGCCGGTGGGAGTGAAGCTTTCTTT.